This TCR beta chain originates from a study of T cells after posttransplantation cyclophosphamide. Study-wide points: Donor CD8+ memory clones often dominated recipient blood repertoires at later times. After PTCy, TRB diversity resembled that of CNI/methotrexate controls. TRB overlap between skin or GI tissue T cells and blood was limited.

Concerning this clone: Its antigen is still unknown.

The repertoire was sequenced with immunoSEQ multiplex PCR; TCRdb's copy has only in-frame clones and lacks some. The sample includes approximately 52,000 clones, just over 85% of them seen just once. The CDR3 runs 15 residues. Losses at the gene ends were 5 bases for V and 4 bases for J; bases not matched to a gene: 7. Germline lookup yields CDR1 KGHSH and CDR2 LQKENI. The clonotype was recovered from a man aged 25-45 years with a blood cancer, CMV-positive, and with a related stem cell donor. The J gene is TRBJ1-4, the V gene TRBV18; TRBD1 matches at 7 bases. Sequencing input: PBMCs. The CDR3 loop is CASSSNRGGNEKLFF. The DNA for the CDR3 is TGTGCCAGCTCATCAAACAGGGGAGGTAATGAAAAACTGTTTTTT. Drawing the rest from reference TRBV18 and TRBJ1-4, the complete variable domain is NAGVMQNPRHLVRRRGQEARLRCSPMKGHSHVYWYRQLPEEGLKFMVYLQKENIIDESGMPKERFSAEFPKEGPSILRIQQVVRGDSAAYFCASSSNRGGNEKLFFGSGTQLSVL.